This TCR beta chain is from a study of CD8+ T cells in alopecia areata. Looking at the study overall: Among treated patients, oral tofacitinib was administered at 5 to 10 mg twice daily. Whole-study findings and limits: Normal skin's resident alphabeta T cells are sequenced alongside lesional scalp T cells. Among the 100 top clones, expanded CD8+ clones, like scalp clonality, were significantly decreased by tofacitinib.

Specified treatment: oral pan-JAK inhibitor, 5-10 mg twice daily. Turning to this clone: Its specificity is unknown.

CDR1 is GTSNPN and CDR2 is SVGIG in the germline V gene (reference sequence). The length of the CDR3 is 14 residues. Trimming at V came to 4 bases and at J to 5 bases, leaving 10 bases not matched to a gene. In each case, RNA was isolated and then reverse transcribed into cDNA as the sequencing template. Sequencing was performed with immunoSEQ multiplex PCR; in TCRdb, only in-frame clones are kept and a portion is missing. This sample has about 290,000 clones, with roughly 64% found just once. This sequence originates from a human donor with alopecia areata. This rearrangement joins TRBV30 to TRBJ1-1; 7 nucleotides agree with TRBD1. Sequenced here: CD4+ T cells sorted from blood, sampled at week 24, from a patient treated with tofacitinib. The CDR3 DNA is TGTGCCTGGAACTCAGGGGGAGGGAGAACTGAAGCTTTCTTT. It translates to CAWNSGGGRTEAFF.